These T cell receptor beta chains were read from a single sample in a study of blood T cell repertoires in COVID-19. TCRdb's table, derived via immunoSEQ multiplex PCR, lists solely in-frame clones and lacks some. The top ten clones hold approximately 2.3% of a sample with roughly 150,000 clones, about nine tenths of them seen once. The sequencing input was peripheral blood. The receptors originated from a woman aged 65 to 85 with acute or convalescent COVID-19. The CDR3 runs from the conserved cysteine through the conserved F or W. D genes are given only for firm matches. Some rows mark clone size as missing; the rest say once, few, many or name a class of expanded clone.

clone_size j_call d_call v_call cdr3_aa cdr3_nt
once TRBJ1-2 - TRBV5-1 CASSLSGVQNYGYTF TGCGCCAGCAGCTTGTCAGGGGTCCAAAACTATGGCTACACCTTC
- TRBJ1-6 - TRBV5-6 CASSTIPNSPLHF TGTGCCAGCAGCACAATTCCGAATTCACCCCTCCACTTT
- TRBJ1-4 - TRBV20-1 CSASLGREKLFF TGCAGTGCTAGTTTGGGGAGAGAAAAACTGTTTTTT
once TRBJ1-2 - TRBV14 CASSQVTGTNGYTF TGTGCCAGCAGCCAAGTAACAGGGACTAATGGCTACACCTTC
- TRBJ1-2 TRBD1 TRBV19 CASRGTGAPGYTF TGTGCCAGTAGGGGGACAGGGGCTCCGGGCTACACCTTC
- TRBJ2-2 - TRBV9 CASSVAGFDGELFF TGTGCCAGCAGCGTAGCGGGGTTCGACGGGGAGCTGTTTTTT
- TRBJ1-1 TRBD1 TRBV5-1 CASSAGTAEAFF TGCGCCAGCAGCGCCGGGACAGCTGAAGCTTTCTTT
- TRBJ1-5 TRBD1 TRBV12-3/TRBV12-4 CASSRGLGQPQHF TGTGCCAGCAGCAGGGGGCTCGGACAGCCCCAGCATTTT
once TRBJ2-5 TRBD1 TRBV5-1 CASSGTGETGETQYF TGCGCCAGCAGCGGAACAGGGGAAACGGGAGAGACCCAGTACTTC
- TRBJ2-2 TRBD1 TRBV11-2 CASSLRDRGTGELFF TGTGCCAGCAGCCTCCGGGACAGGGGCACCGGGGAGCTGTTTTTT
- TRBJ1-2 - TRBV28 CASRLIANYGYTF TGTGCCAGCAGACTTATAGCTAACTATGGCTACACCTTC
- TRBJ1-4 TRBD1 TRBV15 CATSINDRGSNEKLFF TGTGCCACCAGCATAAACGACAGGGGCTCTAATGAAAAACTGTTTTTT
- TRBJ2-1 - TRBV7-2 CASGFAREEQFF TGTGCCAGCGGCTTTGCCCGGGAAGAGCAGTTCTTC
- TRBJ1-2 - TRBV19 CASQYGPRGSYGYTF TGTGCCAGTCAGTATGGTCCCCGGGGTTCCTATGGCTACACCTTC
- TRBJ1-5 TRBD1 TRBV10-3 CAISDGTVSNQPQHF TGTGCCATCAGCGATGGGACAGTTAGCAATCAGCCCCAGCATTTT
- TRBJ1-3 TRBD1 TRBV7-2 CASSWGQGSGNTIYF TGTGCCAGCAGCTGGGGACAGGGGTCTGGAAACACCATATATTTT
- TRBJ2-1 TRBD2 TRBV19 CASSPQAGAYNEQFF TGTGCCAGTAGTCCTCAAGCGGGGGCCTACAATGAGCAGTTCTTC
- TRBJ2-2 - TRBV30 CACDGQSGSGGELFF TGTGCATGTGATGGTCAATCAGGGTCCGGCGGGGAGCTGTTTTTT
few TRBJ1-4 - TRBV7-9 CASSPTGRGEKLFF TGTGCCAGCAGCCCCACCGGGCGGGGTGAAAAACTGTTTTTT
few TRBJ1-1 - TRBV27 CASSQRVLDTEAFF TGTGCCAGCAGCCAGAGGGTCTTGGACACTGAAGCTTTCTTT
- TRBJ1-5 TRBD1 TRBV19 CASKVIGGNSNQPQHF TGTGCCAGTAAGGTAATAGGGGGCAATAGCAATCAGCCCCAGCATTTT
- TRBJ1-2 - TRBV3-1/TRBV3-2 CASSQVSQAGYTF TGTGCCAGCAGCCAAGTAAGCCAGGCTGGCTACACCTTC
- TRBJ2-3 TRBD2 TRBV6-2/TRBV6-3 CASSWQISGGGDTQYF TGTGCCAGCAGTTGGCAGATTAGCGGGGGGGGAGATACGCAGTATTTT
once TRBJ2-3 TRBD2 TRBV28 CASMGLAEVPSTDTQYF TGTGCCAGTATGGGACTAGCGGAGGTTCCTAGCACAGATACGCAGTATTTT
once TRBJ1-2 - TRBV28 CASSPFEGYGYTF TGTGCCAGCAGTCCATTCGAGGGCTATGGCTACACCTTC
- TRBJ2-2 - TRBV5-5 CASSLIQGSGELFF TGTGCCAGCAGCTTGATACAGGGTTCCGGGGAGCTGTTTTTT
- TRBJ2-1 TRBD2 TRBV5-6 CASSSNLAGGPLNEQFF TGTGCCAGCAGCTCGAACCTAGCGGGGGGGCCTCTCAATGAGCAGTTCTTC
- TRBJ2-3 - TRBV11-2 CASSSLAGTDTQYF TGTGCCAGCAGCTCCTTGGCCGGCACAGATACGCAGTATTTT
once TRBJ1-3 TRBD1 TRBV5-6 CASSFWTGRSGNTIYF TGTGCCAGCAGCTTTTGGACAGGGCGCTCTGGAAACACCATATATTTT
few TRBJ1-3 - TRBV5-6 CASSLGWSPGNTIYF TGTGCCAGCAGCTTGGGCTGGAGCCCTGGAAACACCATATATTTT
once TRBJ1-5 TRBD1 TRBV18 CASSRDRGSGNQPQHF TGTGCCAGCTCACGGGACAGGGGGTCCGGCAATCAGCCCCAGCATTTT
- TRBJ2-3 TRBD2 TRBV10-3 CAISGLAGGSSTDTQYF TGTGCCATCAGTGGGCTAGCGGGGGGCTCTAGCACAGATACGCAGTATTTT
- TRBJ1-2 TRBD1 TRBV10-3 CATEPQGQGARGYTF TGTGCCACCGAGCCCCAAGGACAGGGGGCTAGAGGCTACACCTTC
- TRBJ2-6 - TRBV10-3 CAISEGGSGANVLTF TGTGCCATCAGTGAGGGAGGCTCTGGGGCCAACGTCCTGACTTTC
- TRBJ2-1 TRBD1 TRBV18 CASSPPGQGFYNEQFF TGTGCCAGCTCACCACCGGGACAGGGCTTCTACAATGAGCAGTTCTTC
- TRBJ2-6 - TRBV4-1 CASSQDLTRPISGANVLTF TGCGCCAGCAGCCAAGATTTAACGAGGCCGATCTCTGGGGCCAACGTCCTGACTTTC
- TRBJ1-5 - TRBV24-1 CATSDPGINQPQHF TGTGCCACCAGTGACCCAGGGATCAATCAGCCCCAGCATTTT
- TRBJ2-3 - TRBV11-2 CASSLSLSTDTQYF TGTGCCAGCAGCTTATCCTTGAGCACAGATACGCAGTATTTT
few TRBJ1-1 - TRBV27 CASSRKQGNTEAFF TGTGCCAGCAGTCGAAAACAGGGAAACACTGAAGCTTTCTTT
- TRBJ2-7 - TRBV7-9 CASSHAGMSYEQYF TGTGCCAGCAGCCACGCAGGAATGTCCTACGAGCAGTACTTC
- TRBJ2-1 - TRBV6-6 CASSYSYGYEQFF TGTGCCAGCAGTTACTCTTACGGGTATGAGCAGTTCTTC
- TRBJ1-1 TRBD1 TRBV12-3/TRBV12-4 CASIFTGGTEAFF TGTGCCAGCATTTTCACAGGGGGCACTGAAGCTTTCTTT
- TRBJ1-6 TRBD1 TRBV4-2 CASSQDLGTGFSYNSPLHF TGTGCCAGCAGCCAAGATCTCGGGACAGGCTTCTCCTATAATTCACCCCTCCACTTT
- TRBJ1-6 TRBD1 TRBV7-2 CASSSGQGKSPLHF TGTGCCAGCAGCTCAGGACAGGGGAAATCACCCCTCCACTTT
- TRBJ1-1 - TRBV5-1 CASRPGMNTEAFF TGCGCCAGCAGGCCGGGGATGAACACTGAAGCTTTCTTT
- TRBJ1-2 - TRBV12-3/TRBV12-4 CASSFKGVRGYTF TGTGCCAGCAGTTTCAAGGGGGTACGTGGCTACACCTTC
- TRBJ2-3 TRBD2 TRBV30 CAWSVGTSGGAADTQYF TGTGCCTGGAGTGTTGGGACTAGCGGGGGGGCAGCAGATACGCAGTATTTT
- TRBJ1-6 - TRBV5-6 CASSEGEGYYNSPLHF TGTGCCAGCAGCGAAGGGGAGGGGTACTATAATTCACCCCTCCACTTT